The sequence of this T cell receptor (beta chain) was determined in a study of vaccination and CD4 T cells after COVID-19. Across the whole study: Median time from second vaccine dose to sampling was about 77 days (14 to 241). Controls used CEFX viral epitopes (positive), HIV-1 Nef peptides (negative), or no peptide.

Cultured CD4+ T-cell DNA underwent Oncomine TCR Beta short-read sequencing. From the PCR reads, TCRdb called clonotypes with MiXCR, one entry per CDR3 protein. The sample shows 7,500 to 9,000 distinct CDR3 sequences, 20% to 25% of them seen only once. This clonotype was seen a handful of times. Antigen specificity is unknown. J gave up 1 base and V 4 bases, and 11 bases lay outside the gene matches. The germline CDR1 and CDR2 sequences are SGHDT and YYEEEE. This CDR3 region has 16 residues. Treatment meaning: roughly 10-day PBMC culture with coronavirus spike peptide pools or control peptides (ViraFEST assay). A half-volume replacement of the medium with fresh IL-2 medium was performed on days 3 and 7.

The gene calls are TRBV5-6 and TRBJ2-7, with 7 bases fitting TRBD1. The sample in question was CD4+ T cells from blood, cultured in vitro, obtained after SARS-CoV-2 vaccination. The TCR comes from a human donor who had recovered from COVID-19. The CDR3 DNA reads TGTGCCAGCAGCCCGCGCCAGACAGGGCCGTCCTACGAGCAGTACTTC. Amino acids: CASSPRQTGPSYEQYF.